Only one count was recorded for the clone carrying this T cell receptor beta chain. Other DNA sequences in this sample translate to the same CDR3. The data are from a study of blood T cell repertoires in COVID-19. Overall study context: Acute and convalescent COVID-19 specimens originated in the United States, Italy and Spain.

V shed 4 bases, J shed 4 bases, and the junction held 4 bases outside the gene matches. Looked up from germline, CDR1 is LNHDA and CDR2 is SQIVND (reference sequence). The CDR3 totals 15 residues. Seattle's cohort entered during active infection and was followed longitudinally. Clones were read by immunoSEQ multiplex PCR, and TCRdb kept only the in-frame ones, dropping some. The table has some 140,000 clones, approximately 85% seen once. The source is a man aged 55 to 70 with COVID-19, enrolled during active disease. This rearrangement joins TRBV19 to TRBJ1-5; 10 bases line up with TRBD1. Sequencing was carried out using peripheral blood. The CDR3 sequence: CASSTRTGGNQPQHF. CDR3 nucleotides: TGTGCCAGTAGTACCCGGACAGGGGGTAATCAGCCCCAGCATTTT. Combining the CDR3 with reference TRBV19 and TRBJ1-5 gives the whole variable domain DGGITQSPKYLFRKEGQNVTLSCEQNLNHDAMYWYRQDPGQGLRLIYYSQIVNDFQKGDIAEGYSVSREKKESFPLTVTSAQKNPTAFYLCASSTRTGGNQPQHFGDGTRLSIL.